This TCR beta chain comes out of a study of blood T cell repertoires in COVID-19. Repertoires were generated with immunoSEQ multiplex PCR, while TCRdb's copy carries only in-frame clones and drops some. The sample includes about 140,000 clones, more than 65% of them seen just once. This CDR3 has 16 amino acids. CDR1 SGHAT and CDR2 FQDESV come from the germline V gene (reference sequence). The V end lost 6 bases, the J end lost 0 bases, and 16 bases lay between the germline ends. The clonotype originates from a human donor in a cohort sampled during active COVID-19. The chain couples TRBV11-1 to TRBJ2-3; weak D call: TRBD2 (6 bases). The sequenced material came from peripheral blood. The CDR3 sequence is CASSKAGGPSTDTQYF. CDR3 sequence (DNA): TGTGCCAGCAGTAAAGCGGGCGGTCCTAGCACAGATACGCAGTATTTT.